This T cell receptor (beta chain) was observed in a study of cytomegalovirus exposure and HLA in healthy donors (dated by TCRdb to 2017 to 2019). About the investigation overall: The 550 to 750 repertoires of the first cohort and the approximately 130 validation repertoires were produced on the same platform, according to a later analysis. The study was designed to test whether signatures of past pathogen exposure could be identified by cataloging public T cell receptors. A separate validation cohort of roughly 110 different subjects was used in addition to the 666-subject first cohort. High-throughput TCR immunosequencing, statistical association of individual TCRs with disease status, and machine learning were combined to predict cytomegalovirus infection status.

A note on this clone: Its specific antigen is unknown. Per-base quality was not reported, and no clone a single base away is much larger than it.

Donors formed part of the validation cohort, which comprised some 120 subjects and was distinct from the first cohort of 670 or so subjects. CDR3 length: 13 amino acids, cysteine to phenylalanine. Only the CDR3 region is kept as DNA, spanning 39 bases read in frame from base 1. After removal of 3 bases from V and 12 bases from J, the junction retains 10 bases not matched to a gene. The germline V gene (reference sequence) sets CDR1 to LNHDA and CDR2 to SQIVND. The library was generated by the immunoSEQ multiplex PCR assay. In the source study's methods: To diagnose cytomegalovirus status from the catalog of TCR beta chain sequences, a statistical classification framework was built. The table was pulled from immuneACCESS by TCRdb, which kept in-frame rearrangements only. Such tables lose some clones; where checked, under half of the loss comes from unresolved V genes, and the rest has no known cause. D and trimming come from the DNA, and the V and J calls and clone size come from that table. The sample data list about 220,000 clones, and 90% to 95% of these were observed just once. In total, the top ten clones hold approximately 1% of the sample.

Findings and caveats that apply to the study as a whole: Three of the identified cytomegalovirus-associated TCR beta chains were confirmed in vitro to be specific for cytomegalovirus antigens. A total of 150 to 200 TCR beta chains were listed by the study as associated with cytomegalovirus. All 130 or so repertoires were used to score co-occurrence in the validation cohort in a later analysis, because that analysis had no HLA typing for the cohort. Subsequent analysis determined that TCRs grouped into clusters in the first cohort also showed a tendency toward co-occurrence across the 120 or so validation repertoires, and 90% to 95% of cluster scores exceeded 0. According to the authors, the approach could potentially be generalized to other disease states and immunological phenotypes. Cytomegalovirus status was reported to be diagnosed by the classifier with high specificity and sensitivity in both the original and validation cohorts. Most TCR sequences were observed very rarely across donors, whereas some public TCRs were present in many individuals.

The rearrangement joined TRBV19 to TRBJ2-5, with 7 central nucleotides matching TRBD1. This receptor was identified in a woman aged 18-29 years in good health and CMV-seronegative. Sequenced input: PBMCs. This receptor has the CDR3 CASSIGTDRAKYF. The DNA reads as follows: TGTGCCAGTAGTATTGGGACCGACAGGGCGAAGTACTTC.